This TCR beta chain appears in the sequencing data of a study of CD8 T cells in Susac syndrome. Study-level results: As acknowledged by the study, its TCR sequencing and HLA analysis included a relatively small number of individuals.

To note about this clonotype: Its cognate antigen is unknown.

The RNA, about 0.45 to 1 ug, was put through reverse transcription using random hexamers. The amplification used immunoSEQ multiplex PCR on TCR beta CDR3; it spanned 54 Vbeta and 13 Jbeta. TCRdb processed the immunoSEQ multiplex PCR reads anew with MiXCR; each CDR3 protein has one entry. Among some 150,000 distinct CDR3 sequences listed, 85% to 95% were seen once. The T cells that were sequenced for TCR beta were CD8+ and CD4+ cells from blood. The CDR3 loop spans 16 amino acids. The V gene's germline CDR1 is SEHNR and CDR2 FQNEAQ (reference sequence). V lost 2 bases to trimming and J lost 0 bases, with 13 bases between them.

The chain is built from TRBV7-9 and TRBJ1-2, with D unclear. Sequences were obtained from CD8+ T cells from PBMCs. The TCR comes from a human donor in good health. The CDR3 loop reads CASSLSSFGANYGYTF. CDR3 DNA sequence: TGTGCCAGCAGCTTATCTTCGTTTGGGGCTAACTATGGCTACACCTTC. The whole variable domain, filled in from reference TRBV7-9 and TRBJ1-2, reads DTGVSQNPRHKITKRGQNVTFRCDPISEHNRLYWYRQTLGQGPEFLTYFQNEAQLEKSRLLSDRFSAERPKGSFSTLEIQRTEQGDSAMYLCASSLSSFGANYGYTFGSGTRLTVV.